What follows describes a single T cell receptor (beta chain). This CDR3 comprises 16 residues. J lost 5 bases, V lost 3 bases, and 5 bases had no gene match. TCRdb re-derived calls from the 5' RACE reads in MiXCR, one entry per CDR3 protein. This sample yields 690,000 or so distinct CDR3 sequences, of which 8.6% are seen a single time; 0.85% to 1% belongs to the top ten. Donors uniformly comprised healthy Caucasians. The sample comes from a study of identical twins. These sequences were also reported in another study, on yellow fever vaccine responses in identical twins.

Sequencing was done on a sample of PBMCs. The chain recombines TRBV12-3 or TRBV12-4 with TRBJ2-7, with TRBD2 matching over 15 bases. This TCR derives from a woman younger than 35 in good health. As DNA, the CDR3 is TGTGCCAGCAGTTTTGGACTAGCGGGAGGGGAAAACGAGCAGTACTTC. Its translation is CASSFGLAGGENEQYF.